These T cell receptor beta chains were read from a single sample in a study of T cell repertoires in ileal Crohn's disease. Sequenced by immunoSEQ multiplex PCR; TCRdb stores in-frame clones only, minus some. The sample lists approximately 2,800 clones, around nine tenths occurring once. The sequenced material came from ileal tissue. All receptors come from an adult with Crohn's disease. CDR3s include the opening cysteine and the closing phenylalanine or tryptophan. Size is omitted from some rows. Given values are once, few, many or a class for expanded clones.

CDR3 length	clone size	J gene	V gene	CDR3 protein
16	NA	TRBJ1-1	TRBV11-2	CASSSGLGIGKAEAFF
16	NA	TRBJ2-1	TRBV5-1	CASSLAGASGGREQFF
13	NA	TRBJ1-2	TRBV25-1	CASRLDREGGYTF
13	once	TRBJ2-5	TRBV19	CASSIRGPETQYF
15	once	TRBJ2-1	TRBV6-5	CASRSTSGGIHEQFF
15	once	TRBJ2-7	TRBV7-8	CASSPSSGRTYEQYF
14	NA	TRBJ2-5	TRBV6-1	CASSDVTRGETQYF
14	NA	TRBJ1-5	TRBV6-1	CASSPGTGGQPQHF
18	NA	TRBJ2-1	TRBV18	CASSPLPWASGGSNEQFF
16	NA	TRBJ1-3	TRBV6-5	CASSYSSDNSGNTIYF